Following are 7 T cell receptor beta chains from one sample sequenced in a study of blood T cell repertoires in COVID-19. Method: immunoSEQ multiplex PCR; TCRdb's copy keeps in-frame clones and lacks some. The sample carries approximately 160,000 clones, around 82% recorded once. Sequenced input: peripheral blood. The receptors here all came from a man in his 60s who had recovered from COVID-19.

This clone was observed a single time. The gene calls are TRBV7-9 and TRBJ2-5; 7 bases agree with TRBD1. CDR3 length equals 14 residues. In germline, CDR1 is SEHNR, CDR2 FQNEAQ (reference sequence). V lost 4 bases and J lost 1; bases outside the gene matches: 3. The CDR3 loop reads CASSSRTGQETQYF. The CDR3 DNA is TGTGCCAGCAGCTCCAGGACAGGCCAAGAGACCCAGTACTTC.

This chain links TRBV2 with TRBJ1-2; 9 bases align to TRBD1. The CDR3 covers 13 residues. Germline loops: CDR1 SNHLY, CDR2 FYNNEI. J lost 8 bases, V lost 4 bases, and 5 bases had no gene match. The CDR3 here is CASSVGTGSGYTF. Here the CDR3 DNA reads TGTGCCAGCAGTGTCGGGACAGGGAGCGGCTACACCTTC.

The chain has TRBV3-1 (or the pseudogene TRBV3-2) and TRBJ2-2, with 7 bases that match TRBD1. Germline CDR1 reads LGHDT; CDR2 reads YNNKEL (reference sequence). CDR3 length: 14 residues. V was pared by 2 bases and J by 7 bases, with 4 bases of the junction left unmatched. The CDR3 region is CASSQLDRDGELFF. DNA of the CDR3: TGTGCCAGCAGCCAACTAGACAGGGACGGGGAGCTGTTTTTT.

The rearrangement links TRBV3-1 (or the pseudogene TRBV3-2) to TRBJ2-5, with D possibly TRBD1 on 6 matching bases. The CDR3 spans 17 residues. CDR1 LGHDT and CDR2 YNNKEL come from the germline V gene (reference sequence). V was shortened by 5 bases and J by 5 bases, with 24 bases between the two germline ends. This chain's CDR3 is CASSGDSTGLGRETQYF. The DNA for the CDR3 is TGTGCCAGCAGCGGAGACTCCACAGGGCTTGGAAGGGAGACCCAGTACTTC.

J is TRBJ1-4 and V is TRBV11-2, with unresolved D. In germline, CDR1 is SGHAT, CDR2 FQNNGV. V lost 1 base and J 10 bases, leaving 7 bases between the germline ends. The CDR3 consists of 12 residues. The CDR3 nucleotides read TGTGCCAGCAGCTTAGCCGGAGGAAAACTGTTTTTT. Protein: CASSLAGGKLFF.

The chain combines TRBV6-5 with TRBJ2-2, with D possibly being TRBD2 (6 bases). This CDR3 region has 13 residues. The V end was cut by 10 bases, the J end by 3 bases, with 12 bases between. The germline gives CDR1 MNHEY, CDR2 SVGAGI. In DNA form, the CDR3 reads TGTGCCATCCGGGACTCTTACACCGGGGAGCTGTTTTTT. It is translated as CAIRDSYTGELFF.

This clone has only one observation. The CDR3: CASSANRIMNTEAFF. The CDR3 nucleotides read TGTGCCAGCAGTGCAAACAGGATTATGAACACTGAAGCTTTCTTT. The chain uses TRBV27 and TRBJ1-1, with D maybe TRBD1 (5 bases). V lost 5 bases, J lost 0 bases, and 13 bases lay in between. This CDR3 contains 15 residues. Germline V CDR1 and CDR2: MNHEY, SMNVEV (reference sequence).